The 4 T cell receptor beta chains given below trace back to one sample, sequenced in a study of blood T cell repertoires in COVID-19. Libraries were prepared by immunoSEQ multiplex PCR; TCRdb keeps only in-frame clonotypes and omits some of them. This table holds approximately 89,000 clones, 92% found once. Source material: peripheral blood. Receptors originate from a woman in her fifties or sixties with active COVID-19.

In this sample, this clone turned up a few times. V usage is TRBV9 and J usage is TRBJ2-7; perhaps TRBD1 as D (5 bases). V lost 0 bases and J 1 base, leaving 11 bases between the germline ends. Germline CDR1 reads SGDLS; CDR2 reads YYNGEE. This CDR3 is 15 amino acids long. CDR3 DNA: TGTGCCAGCAGCGTAGCTACTGCAGGGTCCTACGAGCAGTACTTC. Its protein product is CASSVATAGSYEQYF. Using reference TRBV9 and TRBJ2-7 for the parts outside the CDR3, the full variable domain is DSGVTQTPKHLITATGQRVTLRCSPRSGDLSVYWYQQSLDQGLQFLIQYYNGEERAKGNILERFSAQQFPDLHSELNLSSLELGDSALYFCASSVATAGSYEQYFGPGTRLTVT.

The rearrangement links TRBV6-6 to TRBJ1-5, with unresolved D. Trimming shortened V by 8 bases and J by 1 base, and 9 bases separated the two germline ends. This CDR3 region has 13 residues. Germline V gene data show CDR1 as MNHNY and CDR2 as SVGAGI (reference sequence). As DNA, the CDR3 is TGTGCCAGCCAATCCCGGAGCAATCAGCCCCAGCATTTT. Protein: CASQSRSNQPQHF.

The J gene is TRBJ2-7, the V gene TRBV12-5; tentative D call: TRBD1 (6 bases). Germline lookup yields CDR1 LGHNT and CDR2 FRNRAP. V lost 4 bases and J 6 bases, leaving 13 bases between the germline ends. This CDR3 has 13 residues. CDR3 coding DNA: TGTGCTAGTGGTTGGGACATGGCGGTCGAGCAGTACTTC. Amino acids: CASGWDMAVEQYF.

V is TRBV28 and J is TRBJ1-2; a weak D match, TRBD1 (6 bases). Germline loops: CDR1 MDHEN, CDR2 SYDVKM. The V end was cut by 1 base, the J end by 5 bases, with 14 bases between. This CDR3 region has 15 residues. The CDR3 region has the DNA TGTGCCAGCAGTTTATTAGGGCAGGGGAATTATGGCTACACCTTC. It is translated as CASSLLGQGNYGYTF.